Listed below are T cell receptor beta chains from one sample, sequenced in a study of blood T cells in healthy people across ages. TCRdb re-called the 5' RACE reads with MiXCR, one entry per CDR3 protein. The sample has approximately 800,000 distinct CDR3 sequences, about 26% seen once. The same sample was also used in a study of T cells of mothers and their children.

The sample comprised blood. The receptor source for this set is a boy younger than 18 in good health. Each CDR3 is given with its conserved first and last residue. The D gene is left open where the match is weak. Clone size is stated in some rows and not others, as once, few, many or a class when expanded.

d_gene | j_gene | v_gene | abundance | CDR3aa | CDR3nt
NA | TRBJ1-5 | TRBV4-1 | few | CASSPWGLRIGNWPQHF | TGCGCCAGCAGCCCCTGGGGTCTACGTATCGGCAATTGGCCCCAGCATTTT
NA | TRBJ2-5 | TRBV3-1 | NA | CASSQEIRLLQETQYF | TGTGCCAGCAGCCAAGAAATCAGGCTTCTCCAAGAGACCCAGTACTTC
NA | TRBJ1-2 | TRBV29-1 | once | CSVEDLPGAEHGYTF | TGCAGCGTTGAAGATCTTCCGGGGGCGGAACATGGCTACACCTTC
NA | TRBJ2-5 | TRBV11-2 | NA | CASSLIGPRETQYF | TGTGCCAGCAGCCTCATAGGGCCCAGGGAGACCCAGTACTTC
NA | TRBJ2-7 | TRBV5-1 | NA | CASTSRGYMDEQYF | TGCGCCAGCACATCACGGGGGTATATGGACGAGCAGTATTTC
NA | TRBJ1-1 | TRBV2 | NA | CASSVQRAGTEAFF | TGTGCCAGCAGTGTACAGCGGGCGGGCACTGAAGCTTTCTTT
NA | TRBJ2-4 | TRBV27 | NA | CASSPGPGSTPNIQYF | TGTGCCAGCAGTCCCGGTCCGGGTTCAACCCCAAACATTCAGTACTTC
TRBD1 | TRBJ2-7 | TRBV5-4 | NA | CASSLRTGEQYF | TGTGCCAGCAGCTTGCGGACAGGAGAGCAGTACTTC
NA | TRBJ2-5 | TRBV28 | NA | CASSLMTVETQYF | TGTGCCAGCAGTTTAATGACAGTTGAGACCCAGTACTTC
TRBD1 | TRBJ1-1 | TRBV7-9 | NA | CASSLQGEDTEAFF | TGTGCCAGCAGTTTACAGGGGGAGGACACTGAAGCTTTCTTT
NA | TRBJ2-2 | TRBV5-1 | few | CASSSKGQSNTGELFF | TGCGCCAGCAGCTCTAAAGGCCAGAGCAACACCGGGGAGCTGTTTTTT
NA | TRBJ1-5 | TRBV12-3/TRBV12-4 | NA | CASRAREGSNQPQHF | TGTGCCAGCAGGGCACGGGAGGGGAGCAATCAGCCCCAGCATTTT
NA | TRBJ2-2 | TRBV30 | few | CAWSADTTGELFF | TGTGCCTGGAGTGCAGATACCACCGGGGAGCTGTTTTTT
TRBD2 | TRBJ2-5 | TRBV11-2 | NA | CASTSTGGGRQETQYF | TGTGCCAGCACCTCGACTGGGGGAGGGAGGCAAGAGACCCAGTACTTC
NA | TRBJ1-2 | TRBV4-1 | NA | CASSQERLTNYGYTF | TGCGCCAGCAGCCAAGAGAGGCTTACTAACTATGGCTACACCTTC
NA | TRBJ1-4 | TRBV7-2 | many | CASSLGGTGNEKLFF | TGTGCCAGCAGCTTGGGGGGGACGGGGAATGAAAAACTGTTTTTT
NA | TRBJ2-1 | TRBV20-1 | NA | CSARDPRNEQFF | TGCAGTGCTAGAGATCCCAGAAATGAGCAGTTCTTC
NA | TRBJ1-2 | TRBV2 | once | CARQQSGAYGYTF | TGTGCCAGACAACAATCCGGGGCCTATGGCTACACCTTC
NA | TRBJ1-5 | TRBV12-3/TRBV12-4 | NA | CASSLASGRFNQPQHF | TGTGCCAGCAGTTTAGCCTCAGGACGATTCAATCAGCCCCAGCATTTT
NA | TRBJ2-3 | TRBV20-1 | few | CSAAVDTQYF | TGCAGTGCGGCAGTGGATACGCAGTATTTT
TRBD1 | TRBJ2-7 | TRBV4-2 | NA | CASSQDEDRGSYEQYF | TGTGCCAGCAGCCAAGATGAGGACAGGGGGTCCTACGAGCAGTACTTC
NA | TRBJ1-2 | TRBV9 | few | CASTPLGRIYGYTF | TGTGCCAGCACCCCCCTTGGCAGAATCTATGGCTACACCTTC
NA | TRBJ1-5 | TRBV12-3/TRBV12-4 | few | CASRPDSYSNQPQHF | TGTGCCAGCAGGCCAGACAGTTATAGCAATCAGCCCCAGCATTTT
NA | TRBJ1-2 | TRBV4-1 | NA | CASSSDPLDSYTF | TGCGCCAGCAGCTCAGACCCCTTGGACAGCTACACCTTC
NA | TRBJ2-5 | TRBV11-2 | few | CASSMGATGVRETQYF | TGTGCCAGCAGCATGGGGGCAACGGGGGTACGGGAGACCCAGTACTTC
NA | TRBJ2-4 | TRBV28 | NA | CASSSSTDLNIQYF | TGTGCCAGCAGTTCAAGCACCGATTTAAACATTCAGTACTTC
TRBD1 | TRBJ2-7 | TRBV29-1 | NA | CSVTGGYYEQYF | TGCAGCGTTACAGGGGGCTACTACGAGCAGTACTTC
NA | TRBJ2-7 | TRBV28 | few | CASSLSNDEQYF | TGTGCCAGCAGTTTGAGCAACGACGAGCAGTACTTC
TRBD2 | TRBJ2-5 | TRBV27 | few | CASRPKTSGGDETQYF | TGTGCCAGCAGACCCAAGACTAGCGGGGGAGACGAGACCCAGTACTTC
TRBD1 | TRBJ2-7 | TRBV9 | NA | CASSVGTGLTYEQYF | TGTGCCAGCAGCGTAGGGACAGGGCTTACCTACGAGCAGTACTTC
TRBD2 | TRBJ2-7 | TRBV3-1 | many | CASSTSGGTYEQYF | TGTGCCAGCAGCACTAGCGGGGGAACCTACGAGCAGTACTTC
NA | TRBJ1-4 | TRBV11-2 | few | CASSLGVGEKLFF | TGTGCCAGCAGCTTAGGTGTTGGTGAAAAACTGTTTTTT